This is a list of T cell receptor beta chains from one sample in a study of T cell responses to AZD1222 COVID-19 vaccine. Libraries were prepared by immunoSEQ multiplex PCR; TCRdb keeps only in-frame clonotypes and omits some of them. The table includes about 85,000 clones, around 90% detected once. The material sequenced was peripheral blood, taken on day 0 of AZD1222 vaccination. Every receptor here comes from an adult in good health. Each CDR3 is given with its conserved first and last residue. D genes are given only for firm matches.

v_call	d_call	j_call	cdr3_aa	cdr3_nt
TRBV29-1	TRBD1	TRBJ1-2	CSVERGQGYGYTF	TGCAGCGTTGAAAGGGGGCAGGGCTATGGCTACACCTTC
TRBV6-2/TRBV6-3	.	TRBJ2-5	CASSPGEETQYF	TGTGCCAGCAGCCCCGGCGAAGAGACCCAGTACTTC
TRBV27	TRBD1	TRBJ1-1	CASSLSRGTEAFF	TGTGCCAGCAGTTTATCCAGGGGGACTGAAGCTTTCTTT
TRBV10-2	TRBD2	TRBJ2-1	CASSGEREGSYNEQFF	TGCGCCAGCAGTGGGGAGCGGGAGGGCTCCTACAATGAGCAGTTCTTC
TRBV15	.	TRBJ1-1	CATRRGNTEAFF	TGTGCCACGCGGAGGGGGAACACTGAAGCTTTCTTT
TRBV13	TRBD1	TRBJ2-7	CASSSPGQSLSPEQYF	TGTGCCAGCAGCTCCCCGGGACAGAGCCTTTCCCCCGAGCAGTACTTC
TRBV10-2	.	TRBJ1-2	CASSDRGRDYGYTF	TGCGCCAGCAGTGATAGGGGCAGGGACTATGGCTACACCTTC
TRBV29-1	TRBD1	TRBJ1-2	CSVGGATGGRGYTF	TGCAGCGTTGGAGGCGCAACAGGGGGCAGAGGCTACACCTTC
TRBV18	TRBD2	TRBJ2-7	CASSPPLAGINEQYF	TGTGCCAGCTCACCACCCCTAGCGGGAATCAACGAGCAGTACTTC
TRBV5-8	.	TRBJ2-3	CASSLTSLFTDTQYF	TGTGCCAGCAGCTTGACGTCACTCTTCACAGATACGCAGTATTTT
TRBV2	TRBD1	TRBJ1-2	CASSAGQGHGYTF	TGTGCCAGCAGTGCTGGACAGGGACATGGCTACACCTTC
TRBV12-3/TRBV12-4	.	TRBJ1-1	CASSRALVAEAFF	TGTGCCAGCAGTCGAGCCTTGGTGGCTGAAGCTTTCTTT
TRBV5-5	.	TRBJ1-4	CASSLGMDEKLFF	TGTGCCAGCAGCTTGGGTATGGATGAAAAACTGTTTTTT